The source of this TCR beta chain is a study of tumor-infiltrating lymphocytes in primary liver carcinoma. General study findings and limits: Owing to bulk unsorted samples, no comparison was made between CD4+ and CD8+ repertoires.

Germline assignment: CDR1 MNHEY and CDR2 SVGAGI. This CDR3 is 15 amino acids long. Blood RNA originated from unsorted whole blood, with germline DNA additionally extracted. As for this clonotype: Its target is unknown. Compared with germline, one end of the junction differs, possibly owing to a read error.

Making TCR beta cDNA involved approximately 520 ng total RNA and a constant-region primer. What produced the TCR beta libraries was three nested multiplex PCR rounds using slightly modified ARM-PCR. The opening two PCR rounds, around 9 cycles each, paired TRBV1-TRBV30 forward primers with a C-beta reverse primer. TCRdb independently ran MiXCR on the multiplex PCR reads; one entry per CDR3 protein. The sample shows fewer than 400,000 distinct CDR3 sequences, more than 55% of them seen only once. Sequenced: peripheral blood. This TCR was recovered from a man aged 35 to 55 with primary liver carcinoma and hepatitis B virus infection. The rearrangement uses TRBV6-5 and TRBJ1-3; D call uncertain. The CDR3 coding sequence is TGTACCAGCAGTTACCTGAGCTCCTCTGGAAGCACCATATATTTT. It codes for CTSSYLSSSGSTIYF.